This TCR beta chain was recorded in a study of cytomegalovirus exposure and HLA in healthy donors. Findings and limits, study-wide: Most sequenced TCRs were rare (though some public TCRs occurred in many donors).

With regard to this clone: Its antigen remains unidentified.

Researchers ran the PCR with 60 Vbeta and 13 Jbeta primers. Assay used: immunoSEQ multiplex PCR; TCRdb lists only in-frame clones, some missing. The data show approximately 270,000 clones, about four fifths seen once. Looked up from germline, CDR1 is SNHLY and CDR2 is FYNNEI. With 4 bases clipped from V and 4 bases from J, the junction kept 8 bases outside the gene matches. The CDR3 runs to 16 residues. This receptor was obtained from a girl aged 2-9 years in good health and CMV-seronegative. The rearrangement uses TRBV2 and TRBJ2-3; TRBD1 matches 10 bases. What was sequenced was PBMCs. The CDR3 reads CASSADRGLGSDTQYF. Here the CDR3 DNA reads TGTGCCAGCAGTGCAGACAGGGGGCTGGGCTCAGATACGCAGTATTTT.